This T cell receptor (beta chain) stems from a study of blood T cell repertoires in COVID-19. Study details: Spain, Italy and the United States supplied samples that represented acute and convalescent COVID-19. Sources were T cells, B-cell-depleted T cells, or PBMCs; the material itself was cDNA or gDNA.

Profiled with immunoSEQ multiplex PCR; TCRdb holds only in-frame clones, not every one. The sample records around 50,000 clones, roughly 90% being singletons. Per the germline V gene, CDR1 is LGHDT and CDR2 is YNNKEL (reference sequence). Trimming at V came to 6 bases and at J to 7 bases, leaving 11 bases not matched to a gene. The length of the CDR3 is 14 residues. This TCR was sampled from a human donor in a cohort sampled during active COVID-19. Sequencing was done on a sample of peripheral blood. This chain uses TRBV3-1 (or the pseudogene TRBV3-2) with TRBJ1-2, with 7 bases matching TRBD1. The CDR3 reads CASRRGDRDGGYTF. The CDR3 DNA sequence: TGTGCCAGCAGGAGAGGCGACAGGGATGGTGGCTACACCTTC.